This is a list of T cell receptor beta chains from one sample in a study of blood T cells in healthy people across ages. In TCRdb, the 5' RACE reads were re-called with MiXCR into one record per CDR3 protein. This sample yields approximately 1.5 million distinct CDR3 sequences, of which roughly 43% are seen a single time; approximately 4% belongs to the top ten. Sequences were obtained from blood. All receptors derive from a woman aged 18-29 years in good health. Both conserved end residues are part of each CDR3. A D gene is named only where the DNA matches it firmly. A row's size may be missing; if present it is once, few, many or a size class.

J	size	V	D	DNA	CDR3
TRBJ1-1	once	TRBV25-1	.	TGTGCCAGCAGTGAATTCCTGGGCACTGAAGCTTTCTTT	CASSEFLGTEAFF
TRBJ2-7	.	TRBV7-9	TRBD2	TGTGCCAGCACCTCGGGACTAGCGGGAGGTGACGAGCAGTACTTC	CASTSGLAGGDEQYF
TRBJ1-1	.	TRBV20-1	.	TGCAGTGCTAGAGATCAGGTGCGCGGGATCGGGAACACTGAAGCTTTCTTT	CSARDQVRGIGNTEAFF
TRBJ2-7	many	TRBV14	TRBD2	TGTGCCAGCAGCCAAGATACGCTAGCGGGCACCTACGAGCAGTACTTC	CASSQDTLAGTYEQYF
TRBJ2-7	.	TRBV9	TRBD1	TGTGCCAGCAGCAATGGACAGGCCTACGAGCAGTACTTC	CASSNGQAYEQYF
TRBJ2-5	few	TRBV7-2	TRBD1	TGTGCCAGCATCGTGGACAGGGGGCAAGAGACCCAGTACTTC	CASIVDRGQETQYF
TRBJ1-2	few	TRBV5-5	.	TGTGCCAGCAGCTCGACAAGATATGGCTACACCTTC	CASSSTRYGYTF
TRBJ1-5	.	TRBV29-1	.	TGCAGCGTGAGGACGGATAGCAATCAGCCCCAGCATTTT	CSVRTDSNQPQHF
TRBJ2-7	.	TRBV7-8	.	TGTGCCAGCAGCCCCATGACAGCTTTTTCCTACGAGCAGTACTTC	CASSPMTAFSYEQYF
TRBJ1-1	few	TRBV20-1	.	TGCAGTGCTAGAGAGGGGACGCTTTTATTGAACACTGAGGCTTTCTTT	CSAREGTLLLNTEAFF
TRBJ2-3	few	TRBV11-2	.	TGTGCCAGCAGCCACCAACTACCAGATACGCAGTATTTT	CASSHQLPDTQYF
TRBJ1-4	.	TRBV18	.	TGTGCCAGCTCACCGTCGGACGGCCGGGAAAAACTGTTTTTT	CASSPSDGREKLFF